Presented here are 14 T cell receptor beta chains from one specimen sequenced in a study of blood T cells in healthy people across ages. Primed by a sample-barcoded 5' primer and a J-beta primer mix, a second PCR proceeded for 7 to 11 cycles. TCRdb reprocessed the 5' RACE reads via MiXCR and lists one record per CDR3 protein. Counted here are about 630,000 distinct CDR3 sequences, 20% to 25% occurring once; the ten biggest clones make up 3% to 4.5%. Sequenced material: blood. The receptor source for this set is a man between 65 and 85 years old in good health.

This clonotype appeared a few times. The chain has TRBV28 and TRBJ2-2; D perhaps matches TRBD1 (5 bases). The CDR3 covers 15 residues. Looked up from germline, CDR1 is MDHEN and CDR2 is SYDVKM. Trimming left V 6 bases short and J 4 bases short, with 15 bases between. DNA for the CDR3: TGTGCCAGCAGCCAGGGCCCCCTCGGCACCGGGGAGCTGTTTTTT. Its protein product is CASSQGPLGTGELFF.

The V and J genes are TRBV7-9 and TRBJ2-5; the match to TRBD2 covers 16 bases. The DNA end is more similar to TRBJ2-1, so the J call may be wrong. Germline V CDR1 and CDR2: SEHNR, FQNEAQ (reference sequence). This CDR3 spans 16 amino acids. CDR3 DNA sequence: TGTGCCAGCAGCGCAAAGGGACTAGCGGGAGGGGTTGAGCAGTTCTTC. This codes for CASSAKGLAGGVEQFF.

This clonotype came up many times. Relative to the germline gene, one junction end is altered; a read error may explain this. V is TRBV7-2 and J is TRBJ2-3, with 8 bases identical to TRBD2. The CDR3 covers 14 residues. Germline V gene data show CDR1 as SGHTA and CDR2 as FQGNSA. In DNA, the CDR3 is TGCGCCAGCAGCAGCGGACTAGCCCCAGATACGCAGTATTTT. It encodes CASSSGLAPDTQYF.

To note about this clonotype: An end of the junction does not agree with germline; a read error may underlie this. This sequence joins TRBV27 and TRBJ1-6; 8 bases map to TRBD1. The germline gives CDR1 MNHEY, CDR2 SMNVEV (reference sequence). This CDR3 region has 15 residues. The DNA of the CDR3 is TGTGGCAGCAGTATACAGGGGGGAGTTAATTCACCCCTCCACTTT. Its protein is CGSSIQGGVNSPLHF.

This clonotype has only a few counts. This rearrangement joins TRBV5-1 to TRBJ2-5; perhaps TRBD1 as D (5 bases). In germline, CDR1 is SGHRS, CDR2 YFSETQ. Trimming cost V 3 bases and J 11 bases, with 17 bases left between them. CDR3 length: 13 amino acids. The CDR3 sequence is CASSSTQGFEQYF. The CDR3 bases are TGCGCCAGCAGCTCTACTCAGGGATTTGAGCAGTACTTC.

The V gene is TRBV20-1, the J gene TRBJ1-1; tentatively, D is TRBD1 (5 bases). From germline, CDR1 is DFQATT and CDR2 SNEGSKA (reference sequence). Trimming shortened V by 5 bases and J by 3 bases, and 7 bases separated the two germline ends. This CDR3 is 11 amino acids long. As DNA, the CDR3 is TGCAGTGCTCCCAGGGACACTGAAGCTTTCTTT. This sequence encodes CSAPRDTEAFF.

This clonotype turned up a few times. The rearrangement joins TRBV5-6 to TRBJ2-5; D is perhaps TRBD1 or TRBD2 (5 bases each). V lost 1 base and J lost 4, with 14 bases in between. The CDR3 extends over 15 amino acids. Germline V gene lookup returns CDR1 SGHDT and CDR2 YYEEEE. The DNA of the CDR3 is TGTGCCAGCAGCTTGTCGGGGCTGGGTCCAGAGACCCAGTACTTC. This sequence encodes CASSLSGLGPETQYF.

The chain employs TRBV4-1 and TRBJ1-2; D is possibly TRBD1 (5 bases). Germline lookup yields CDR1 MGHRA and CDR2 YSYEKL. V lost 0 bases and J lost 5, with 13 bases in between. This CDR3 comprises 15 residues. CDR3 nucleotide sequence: TGCGCCAGCAGCCAAGAAAGGGAGAGGGGTTATGGCTACACCTTC. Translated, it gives CASSQERERGYGYTF.

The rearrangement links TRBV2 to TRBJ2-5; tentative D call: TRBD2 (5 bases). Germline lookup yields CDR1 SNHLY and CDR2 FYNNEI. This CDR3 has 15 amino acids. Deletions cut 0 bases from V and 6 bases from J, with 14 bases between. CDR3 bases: TGTGCCAGCAGTGAAGCAGGTACTAGACTGAAGACCCAGTACTTC. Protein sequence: CASSEAGTRLKTQYF.

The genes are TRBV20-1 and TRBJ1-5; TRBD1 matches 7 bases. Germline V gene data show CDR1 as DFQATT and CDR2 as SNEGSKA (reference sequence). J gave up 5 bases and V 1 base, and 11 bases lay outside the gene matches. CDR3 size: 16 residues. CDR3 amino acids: CSARATTGKDYQPQHF. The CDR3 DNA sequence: TGCAGTGCTAGAGCAACGACAGGGAAGGATTATCAGCCCCAGCATTTT.

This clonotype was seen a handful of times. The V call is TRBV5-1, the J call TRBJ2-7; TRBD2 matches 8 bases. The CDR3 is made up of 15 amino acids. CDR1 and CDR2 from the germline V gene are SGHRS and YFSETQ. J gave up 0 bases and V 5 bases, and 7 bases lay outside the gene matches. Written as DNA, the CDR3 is TGCGCCAGCAGACCTTTAGCGGGATCCTCCTACGAGCAGTACTTC. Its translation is CASRPLAGSSYEQYF.

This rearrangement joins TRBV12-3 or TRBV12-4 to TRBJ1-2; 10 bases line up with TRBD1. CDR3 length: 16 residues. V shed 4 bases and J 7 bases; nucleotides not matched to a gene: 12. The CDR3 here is CASSSHQTGGASGYTF. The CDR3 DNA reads TGTGCCAGCAGTTCCCACCAGACAGGGGGCGCGTCTGGCTACACCTTC.

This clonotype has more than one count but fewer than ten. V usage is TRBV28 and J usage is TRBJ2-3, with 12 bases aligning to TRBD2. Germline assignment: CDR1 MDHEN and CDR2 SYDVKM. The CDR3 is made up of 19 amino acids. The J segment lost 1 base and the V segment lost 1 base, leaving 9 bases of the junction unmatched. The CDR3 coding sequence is TGTGCCAGCAGTTTATCCCCTAGCGGGAGGGTGATTGGCACAGATACGCAGTATTTT. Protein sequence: CASSLSPSGRVIGTDTQYF. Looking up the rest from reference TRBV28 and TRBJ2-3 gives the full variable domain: DVKVTQSSRYLVKRTGEKVFLECVQDMDHENMFWYRQDPGLGLRLIYFSYDVKMKEKGDIPEGYSVSREKKERFSLILESASTNQTSMYLCASSLSPSGRVIGTDTQYFGPGTRLTVL.

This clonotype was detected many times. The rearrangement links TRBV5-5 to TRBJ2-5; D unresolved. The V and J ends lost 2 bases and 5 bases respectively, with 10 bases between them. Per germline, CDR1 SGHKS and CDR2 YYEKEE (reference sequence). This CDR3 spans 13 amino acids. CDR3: CASSFSPRETQYF. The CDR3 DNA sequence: TGTGCCAGCAGCTTTTCGCCGCGGGAGACCCAGTACTTC.